This T cell receptor (beta chain) came from a study of monozygotic twins with inflammatory bowel disease. Study-wide results and limits: Support for a single strong signal or clonotype associated with IBD was absent. IBD patients showed reduced TCRbeta diversity (inverse Simpson) versus healthy co-twins. It was observed that concordant and discordant twins did not differ in repertoire similarity, possibly given limited power.

The CDR3 is made up of 14 amino acids. Germline V gives CDR1 SEHNR, CDR2 FQNEAQ (reference sequence). Each UMI harboured a 6-nucleotide sample barcode and was appended via template switching. TCRdb reprocessed the 5' RACE reads, with one entry per CDR3 protein and no DNA. This repertoire includes over 130,000 distinct CDR3 sequences. To note about this clonotype: Its antigen is as yet unknown.

Input material: blood. This receptor was obtained from a human donor with ulcerative colitis or Crohn's disease, or a healthy co-twin of an affected twin (not recorded which). J is TRBJ1-2 and V is TRBV7-9; TCRdb proposes TRBD1, but this gene call is untestable without DNA. This CDR3 is CASSLEIGGYGYTF.